This T cell receptor (beta chain) was sequenced during a study of T-cell memory formation after mild COVID-19 (dated by TCRdb to the early 2020s). Study-level background: TCR sequence clusters from the two donors were largely donor specific. The cohort was made up of two young adult volunteers, one female and one male, who were previously healthy. Longitudinal TCRalpha and TCRbeta repertoire sequencing tracked T-cell clones expanding and contracting after mild COVID-19 in two donors. Overall study outcomes, separate from this receptor: The study included only a couple of mild cases, and larger cohorts that include severe cases with pre-infection samples were judged to be necessary. Contracting CD4+ clones appeared mostly in the CM and EM memory subsets, whereas CD8+ clones were enriched in EMRA. Whether the second-wave clones peaking on day 37 were SARS-CoV-2 specific was not confirmed. Some responding clones were found in pre-infection memory, which suggests that pre-existing cross-reactive memory T cells took part in the SARS-CoV-2 response. Balanced CD4/CD8 phenotypes were observed for clones contracting from day 15 to 85, whereas a bias towards CD4+ was observed for a second wave of clones expanding from day 15 to 37.

For this clonotype: Its recognized antigen is unknown. Nothing much larger sits one base from this clone, and base qualities are not available.

Ficoll-Paque density gradient centrifugation was used to isolate PBMCs. The instrument given in TCRdb is Illumina NovaSeq 6000. TCRalpha and TCRbeta cDNA libraries were built by 5'RACE with constant-segment primers, adding sample barcodes and unique molecular identifiers. Trizol reagent was used to extract RNA from every sample. Libraries were amplified in two PCR steps, with a second sample barcode and Illumina TruSeq adapters added in the second step. The libraries were sequenced on an Illumina NovaSeq using 2 x 150 bp paired-end reads. The source study handled its data this way. Reads were demultiplexed and collapsed into UMI-guided consensus sequences with migec v1.2.7. With mixcr v2.1.11, UMI consensuses were aligned to TRA and TRB V and J templates and assembled into clonotypes. A clonotype was counted as expanded or contracted only when both edgeR and NoisET called the clonotype significant, with the noise models trained on biological replicates. For edgeR calls, a false discovery rate-adjusted p below 0.01 and a log2 fold-change threshold of 1 were applied. As an exploratory analysis of dynamics, max-normalized trajectories of the 1000 most abundant clonotypes were examined by PCA with hierarchical clustering. The CD4 or CD8 phenotype of responding clones was assigned using the separately sequenced CD4+ and CD8+ repertoires. TCRdb cleaned the public reads at Q25 with fastp, built clones with MiXCR and kept in-frame beta chains. Every entry covers one CDR3 protein and lists the most common genes and DNA from its rows. These V and J calls are TCRdb output, not the study's own analysis. Across this sample there are roughly 400,000 distinct CDR3 sequences, with roughly 24% seen only once. The ten largest clones represent around 8.7% of the sample.

The CDR3 starts with the cysteine, ends with the phenylalanine, and has 13 residues. Of the read, only the CDR3 DNA is kept; its 39 bases are in frame from base 1. The germline V gene provides CDR1 SQVTM and CDR2 ANQGSEA. The junction carries 17 bases between V and J, which are trimmed by 7 bases and 5 bases respectively. The chain is assembled from TRBV29-1 and TRBJ1-1; the D gene is perhaps TRBD1, on 6 matching bases. Sequencing was performed on PBMCs or a T cell subset sorted from them (not recorded which). This clonotype was sampled from an adult woman who had mild COVID-19 (a few samples of this study predate the infection). The sample titles of this study are shuffled in the database, so cell type and time point are left out; the donor was told from shared clones. This receptor carries the CDR3 CSANTGRVTEAFF. The DNA sequence follows: TGCAGCGCTAATACAGGGAGGGTAACTGAAGCTTTCTTT.